The present T cell receptor (beta chain) was sequenced within a study of T cells in pancreatic ductal adenocarcinoma. Trimming stripped 4 bases from V and 3 bases from J, with 19 bases between. The CDR3 is 16 residues long. The germline V gene has CDR1 SGHTA and CDR2 FQGNSA. This table comes from immunoSEQ multiplex PCR, and its TCRdb copy is limited to in-frame clones, with some not included. Of roughly 9,500 clones detected, approximately 89% appear once; the ten largest clones hold about 3%. Selected pancreatic ductal adenocarcinoma patients had undergone surgery without neoadjuvant therapy. This TCR was sampled from a human donor with pancreatic ductal adenocarcinoma. Sequences were obtained from PBMCs. The genes are TRBV7-2 and TRBJ2-7; D is possibly TRBD2 (5 bases). CDR3 nucleotide sequence: TGTGCCAGCAGCTCCGAGGGCCCGGGAAAAGGCTACGAGCAGTACTTC. Amino acids: CASSSEGPGKGYEQYF.